This TCR beta chain was recovered during a study of cytomegalovirus exposure and HLA in healthy donors. Study conclusions and caveats: Segments of the TCR beta V type were, in most cases, productive about 87% or about 30% of the time in an earlier analysis. In a later analysis, productive TCRs from donors in an Asian-associated ancestry cluster reportedly carried fewer N-insertions than the cohort mean. Most observed TCR sequences were rare, whereas some public TCRs were detected in many donors.

Both 60 Vbeta primers and 13 Jbeta primers went into the PCR. The method was immunoSEQ multiplex PCR; TCRdb's version includes in-frame clones alone and lacks a portion of them. The profile shows about 230,000 clones, around nine tenths of them singletons. About this clone itself: Its matching antigen is unknown.

The donors (healthy individuals) were bone marrow donors. The source of this sequence is a woman aged 18 to 35 in good health and CMV-seronegative. What was sequenced was PBMCs.

Here the CDR3 reads CASSTQGGTEAFF. The CDR3 nucleotides read TGTGCCAGCTCAACTCAGGGGGGAACTGAAGCTTTCTTT. This rearrangement joins TRBV18 to TRBJ1-1, with TRBD1 matching 7 bases. Germline trimming cut 5 bases from V and 5 bases from J; bases unmatched to any gene: 5. This CDR3 is 13 amino acids long. Germline V gene lookup returns CDR1 KGHSH and CDR2 LQKENI.